This record concerns one TCR beta chain sequence. Its antigen is unidentified. The CDR3 is 13 residues long. Looked up from germline, CDR1 is SQVTM and CDR2 is ANQGSEA. These data originate in a study of CXCR3-negative and CXCR3-positive naive CD8 T cells. The study, taken as a whole, reports: Most assays were run on fresh PBMCs (CXCR3 expression partially decreased after cryopreservation). Memory CD8+ cells had much lower diversity, and both naive subsets had comparably high diversity. TRB CDR3s were more hydrophobic in CXCR3-positive than in CXCR3-negative naive cells.

The libraries of TRB cDNA were prepared using 5' RACE with UMI labels. TCRdb re-analyzed the 5' RACE reads; it lists each CDR3 protein once, without DNA. Its listing shows about 130,000 distinct CDR3 sequences. Naive cells were sorted as CD45RO-, CCR7+, CD27+ and CD95-. The V and J genes are TRBV29-1 and TRBJ1-2. This clonotype originated in a human donor in good health. Some clones in this sample may be carry-over from other donors' samples. Source material: naive CXCR3+ CD8+ T cells from blood. As for subset: CD45RO-CCR7+CD27+CD95- naive CD8+ T cells expressing CXCR3 (TNR3+). CDR3 sequence: CSVVKIGTSGYTF.